A single sample is the source of the 12 T cell receptor beta chains below, sequenced in a study of blood T cell repertoires in COVID-19. Assay used: immunoSEQ multiplex PCR; TCRdb lists only in-frame clones, some missing. Among over 200,000 clones, more than 70% were seen once, and the ten largest hold around 2.9%. The sample was peripheral blood. The origin of the receptors is a woman aged 60-70 years with acute or convalescent COVID-19.

The V and J genes are TRBV19 and TRBJ1-1; D is unclear. Germline lookup yields CDR1 LNHDA and CDR2 SQIVND (reference sequence). The CDR3 is 13 amino acids. Deletions cut 6 bases from V and 2 bases from J, with 10 bases between. CDR3: CASRTAANTEAFF. The DNA of the CDR3 is TGTGCCAGTAGGACTGCAGCTAACACTGAAGCTTTCTTT.

This chain uses TRBV3-1 (or the pseudogene TRBV3-2) with TRBJ2-2; a weak D match, TRBD2 (6 bases). The CDR3 extends over 18 amino acids. The V end was cut by 1 base, the J end by 2 bases, with 17 bases between. The germline gives CDR1 LGHDT, CDR2 YNNKEL (reference sequence). CDR3 amino acids: CASSQGVGERVNTGELFF. Here the CDR3 DNA reads TGTGCCAGCAGCCAAGGGGTTGGGGAGCGGGTCAACACCGGGGAGCTGTTTTTT.

The V gene is TRBV5-5, the J gene TRBJ2-7, with D unresolved. The V end lost 5 bases, the J end lost 0 bases, and 15 bases lay between the germline ends. CDR3 size: 15 residues. The germline V gene has CDR1 SGHKS and CDR2 YYEKEE (reference sequence). CDR3 sequence reads: CASRPPAGSSYEQYF. For the CDR3, the DNA is TGTGCCAGCAGACCCCCCGCAGGTAGCTCCTACGAGCAGTACTTC. The entire variable domain, with the rest obtained from reference TRBV5-5 and TRBJ2-7, is as follows: DAGVTQSPTHLIKTRGQQVTLRCSPISGHKSVSWYQQVLGQGPQFIFQYYEKEERGRGNFPDRFSARQFPNYSSELNVNALLLGDSALYLCASRPPAGSSYEQYFGPGTRLTVT.

This sequence joins TRBV19 and TRBJ1-4; TRBD1 agrees at 10 bases. CDR3 length equals 15 residues. J gave up 8 bases and V 5 bases, and 8 bases lay outside the gene matches. Germline CDR1 and CDR2: LNHDA and SQIVND (reference sequence). CDR3 in amino acids: CASSLSGQGTEKLFF. The CDR3, as DNA: TGTGCCAGTAGTCTCTCGGGACAGGGGACGGAAAAACTGTTTTTT.

V and J are TRBV18 and TRBJ2-7, with 10 bases aligning to TRBD1. The CDR3 extends over 16 amino acids. CDR1 is KGHSH, CDR2 LQKENI, per germline. J was trimmed by 2 bases and V by 0 bases; bases with no gene match: 4. The CDR3 sequence is CASSPPRGTGAYEQYF. Here the CDR3 DNA reads TGTGCCAGCTCACCACCTAGAGGGACAGGGGCCTACGAGCAGTACTTC.

This clone was recorded once. The chain is built from TRBV6-2 or TRBV6-3 and TRBJ2-7, with TRBD1 identical over 7 bases. Germline lookup yields CDR1 MNHEY and CDR2 SVGEGT. The CDR3 has 12 amino acids. Trimming at V came to 5 bases and at J to 7 bases, leaving 5 bases not matched to a gene. CDR3 loop: CASSTQGYEQYF. The CDR3 DNA is TGTGCCAGCAGTACACAGGGGTATGAGCAGTACTTC.

This rearrangement joins TRBV5-4 to TRBJ1-2; D remains unclear. This CDR3 has 12 amino acids. Germline lookup yields CDR1 SGHNT and CDR2 YYREEE (reference sequence). The V gene lost 0 bases and the J gene lost 8 bases, with 8 bases spanning the gap. CDR3 in amino acids: CASSLAVSGYTF. CDR3 coding DNA: TGTGCCAGCAGCTTGGCGGTCTCCGGCTACACCTTC.

The table lists this clone with a count of one. The chain couples TRBV28 to TRBJ1-5, with D possibly being TRBD1 (6 bases). V was cut by 7 bases and J by 4 bases, with 17 bases left in between. The CDR3 runs to 15 residues. Germline assignment: CDR1 MDHEN and CDR2 SYDVKM. DNA for the CDR3: TGTGCCAGCACCCCCCCGGGGGGCAGTAATCAGCCCCAGCATTTT. Translated, it gives CASTPPGGSNQPQHF.

The chain combines TRBV3-1 (or the pseudogene TRBV3-2) with TRBJ1-6; 9 positions agree with TRBD1. Germline V gives CDR1 LGHDT, CDR2 YNNKEL (reference sequence). After removal of 7 bases from V and 5 bases from J, the junction contained 6 bases not matched to a gene. The CDR3 is 15 residues long. CDR3 amino acids: CASKLGTGNNSPLHF. The CDR3 DNA follows: TGTGCCAGCAAACTCGGGACAGGGAATAATTCACCCCTCCACTTT.

The chain joins TRBV7-9 to TRBJ1-4; 10 positions match TRBD1. V trimming: 5 bases; J trimming: 8 bases; junction bases outside the gene matches: 5. Germline values: CDR1 SEHNR, CDR2 FQNEAQ (reference sequence). There are 14 residues in the CDR3. The CDR3 sequence is CASSKDRGEEKLFF. The DNA for the CDR3 is TGTGCCAGCAGCAAGGACAGGGGGGAGGAAAAACTGTTTTTT. Full variable domain (remainder filled in from reference TRBV7-9 and TRBJ1-4): DTGVSQNPRHKITKRGQNVTFRCDPISEHNRLYWYRQTLGQGPEFLTYFQNEAQLEKSRLLSDRFSAERPKGSFSTLEIQRTEQGDSAMYLCASSKDRGEEKLFFGSGTQLSVL.

The chain is built from TRBV24-1 and TRBJ2-5, with 10 positions matching TRBD1. Germline V gene lookup returns CDR1 KGHDR and CDR2 SFDVKD. Trimming took 3 bases from V and 6 from J; bases not matched to a gene: 6. CDR3 length: 15 amino acids. The DNA of the CDR3 is TGTGCCACCAGTGATGCCGGGACAGGGGAAAAGACCCAGTACTTC. This encodes CATSDAGTGEKTQYF.

J is TRBJ1-2 and V is TRBV4-3; unclear D gene. Between the trimmed V and J ends, which lost 4 bases and 4 bases, there was a span of 13 bases. Germline CDR1 is LGHNA and CDR2 is YSLEER. This CDR3 has 14 amino acids. CDR3 sequence (DNA): TGCGCCAGCAGCCCACCGGGTGCGGGCTATGGCTACACCTTC. Its translation: CASSPPGAGYGYTF.